The clone carrying this T cell receptor beta chain was detected only once. This CDR3 has 13 residues. Trimming took 2 bases from V and 6 from J, leaving 8 bases between them. CDR1 and CDR2 (germline): KGHSH, LQKENI. The primer mix had 60 Vbeta and 13 Jbeta primers. The protocol was immunoSEQ multiplex PCR, while the TCRdb copy is restricted to in-frame clones and leaves out a portion. The sample carries roughly 200,000 clones, 60% to 85% recorded once. The sample originates from a study of cytomegalovirus exposure and HLA in healthy donors. The overall study: Earlier findings included more than 95 million unique TCR beta sequences obtained from around 180 million T cells.

This sequence joins TRBV18 and TRBJ2-1; TRBD1 is a possible D gene (6 bases). Sequencing was performed on PBMCs. The source of this sequence is a male donor in good health and CMV-seronegative. The CDR3 nucleotides read TGTGCCAGCTCACCAGGACAGTCCAATGAGCAGTTCTTC. It encodes CASSPGQSNEQFF.